This T cell receptor (beta chain) was identified during a study of T-cell reconstitution after alpha-beta-depleted transplantation in children. Findings and limits, study-wide: The origin of alpha-beta T cells about two months after transplant was reportedly several hundred expanded graft clones. Fresh T-cell production supplied most of the T-cell counts and diversity seen one year after transplant. For some patients, TCRbeta diversity was high at day 60 because of recipient T cells and thymic progenitors that survived.

Germline values: CDR1 SGDLS, CDR2 YYNGEE. This CDR3 has 16 amino acids. The germline V and J ends were trimmed by 0 bases and 4 bases, with 16 bases remaining between them. Comment on this clonotype: Antigen specificity is unknown.

A library of TCRbeta sequences, prepared with unique molecular identifiers, was generated. TCRdb ran MiXCR on the PCR reads and lists one entry per CDR3 protein. The data hold 250,000 to 400,000 distinct CDR3 sequences, with approximately 23% observed a single time. The source was PBMCs, mostly from graft donor cells, collected 180 days after TCRalphabeta/CD19-depleted stem cell transplant. This receptor was obtained from a male patient aged 5 to 17 who had a stem cell transplant for acute lymphoblastic leukemia, so the T cells may come from the graft donor. The chain has TRBV9 and TRBJ2-5, with TRBD1 as a possible D gene (5 bases). The CDR3 sequence: CASSVARGFVLETQYF. The CDR3 DNA is TGTGCCAGCAGCGTAGCTAGGGGCTTCGTGTTAGAGACCCAGTACTTC.